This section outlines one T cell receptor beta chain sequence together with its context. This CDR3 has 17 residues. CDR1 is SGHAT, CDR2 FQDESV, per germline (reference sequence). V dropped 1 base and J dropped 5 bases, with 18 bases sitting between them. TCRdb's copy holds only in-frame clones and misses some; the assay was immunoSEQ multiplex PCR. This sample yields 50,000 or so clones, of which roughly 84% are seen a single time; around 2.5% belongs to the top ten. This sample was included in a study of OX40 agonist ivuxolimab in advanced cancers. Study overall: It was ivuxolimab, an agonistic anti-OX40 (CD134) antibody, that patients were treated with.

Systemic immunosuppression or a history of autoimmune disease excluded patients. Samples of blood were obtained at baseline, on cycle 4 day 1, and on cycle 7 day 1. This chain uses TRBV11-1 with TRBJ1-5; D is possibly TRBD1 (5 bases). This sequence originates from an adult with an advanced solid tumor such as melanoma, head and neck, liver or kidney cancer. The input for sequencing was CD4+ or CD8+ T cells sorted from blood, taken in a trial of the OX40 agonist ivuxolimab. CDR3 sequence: CASSLGDGVLGHQPQHF. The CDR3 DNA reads TGTGCCAGCAGCTTAGGCGATGGGGTATTGGGGCATCAGCCCCAGCATTTT.